This is a list of T cell receptor beta chains from one sample in a study of blood T cell repertoires in COVID-19. Profiled with immunoSEQ multiplex PCR; TCRdb holds only in-frame clones, not every one. The sample has hundreds of thousands of clones, 88% seen once; the top ten hold 0.95% to 1%. The source material was peripheral blood. All receptors come from a woman between 35 and 50 years old who had recovered from COVID-19. The CDR3 runs from the conserved cysteine through the conserved F or W. A D gene is named only where the DNA matches it firmly. Not every row has a clone size; where given, it reads once, few, many or a size class.

abundance: NA; d_gene: NA; j_gene: TRBJ2-2; v_gene: TRBV2; CDR3aa: CASSDSGPNTGELFF; CDR3nt: TGTGCCAGCAGTGACAGTGGGCCCAACACCGGGGAGCTGTTTTTT
abundance: NA; d_gene: NA; j_gene: TRBJ1-1; v_gene: TRBV10-3; CDR3aa: CAISESREAFF; CDR3nt: TGTGCCATCAGTGAGTCGAGGGAAGCTTTCTTT
abundance: NA; d_gene: NA; j_gene: TRBJ2-5; v_gene: TRBV20-1; CDR3aa: CSAGLQETQYF; CDR3nt: TGCAGTGCGGGACTCCAAGAGACCCAGTACTTC
abundance: NA; d_gene: TRBD1; j_gene: TRBJ1-1; v_gene: TRBV19; CDR3aa: CASSLRGGQGRGAFF; CDR3nt: TGTGCCAGTAGCCTTAGGGGGGGACAGGGCCGAGGAGCTTTCTTT
abundance: NA; d_gene: TRBD2; j_gene: TRBJ2-3; v_gene: TRBV5-1; CDR3aa: CASSHGLARPDTQYF; CDR3nt: TGCGCCAGCAGCCATGGACTAGCCCGCCCAGATACGCAGTATTTT
abundance: NA; d_gene: NA; j_gene: TRBJ2-3; v_gene: TRBV7-2; CDR3aa: CASTPPGVTDTQYF; CDR3nt: TGTGCCAGCACCCCCCCCGGGGTCACAGATACGCAGTATTTT
abundance: NA; d_gene: NA; j_gene: TRBJ1-5; v_gene: TRBV6-6; CDR3aa: CASSYPDSYSNQPQHF; CDR3nt: TGTGCCAGCAGTTACCCGGACAGCTATAGCAATCAGCCCCAGCATTTT
abundance: NA; d_gene: TRBD1; j_gene: TRBJ1-4; v_gene: TRBV7-2; CDR3aa: CASSPQGRGLANEKLFF; CDR3nt: TGTGCCAGCAGCCCCCAGGGCAGGGGGCTGGCTAATGAAAAACTGTTTTTT
abundance: NA; d_gene: TRBD2; j_gene: TRBJ2-1; v_gene: TRBV14; CDR3aa: CASSQDGGGTNEQFF; CDR3nt: TGTGCCAGCAGCCAAGATGGGGGGGGGACCAATGAGCAGTTCTTC
abundance: NA; d_gene: NA; j_gene: TRBJ2-5; v_gene: TRBV7-3; CDR3aa: CASSPGVRGETQYF; CDR3nt: TGTGCCAGCAGCCCGGGAGTTCGTGGGGAGACCCAGTACTTC
abundance: NA; d_gene: TRBD1; j_gene: TRBJ1-2; v_gene: TRBV30; CDR3aa: CAWKGGDRPYGYTF; CDR3nt: TGTGCCTGGAAAGGGGGGGACAGGCCCTATGGCTACACCTTC
abundance: NA; d_gene: TRBD1; j_gene: TRBJ2-7; v_gene: TRBV5-1; CDR3aa: CASSLTGGFFNEQYF; CDR3nt: TGCGCCAGCAGCCTAACAGGGGGGTTTTTCAACGAGCAGTACTTC
abundance: NA; d_gene: TRBD1; j_gene: TRBJ1-5; v_gene: TRBV18; CDR3aa: CASSPRGQGNQPQHF; CDR3nt: TGTGCCAGCTCACCACGAGGACAGGGGAATCAGCCCCAGCATTTT
abundance: once; d_gene: TRBD2; j_gene: TRBJ2-1; v_gene: TRBV27; CDR3aa: CASIVRLAGAHEQFF; CDR3nt: TGTGCCAGCATCGTTAGACTAGCGGGAGCCCATGAGCAGTTCTTC
abundance: NA; d_gene: NA; j_gene: TRBJ2-3; v_gene: TRBV18; CDR3aa: CASSPDSGLSTDTQYF; CDR3nt: TGTGCCAGCTCACCCGACTCGGGACTCAGCACAGATACGCAGTATTTT
abundance: NA; d_gene: TRBD1; j_gene: TRBJ1-2; v_gene: TRBV5-1; CDR3aa: CATQGAGYGYTF; CDR3nt: TGCGCCACCCAGGGGGCTGGCTATGGCTACACCTTC
abundance: NA; d_gene: TRBD1; j_gene: TRBJ1-4; v_gene: TRBV27; CDR3aa: CASSFGGQGTLKVGEKLFF; CDR3nt: TGTGCCAGCAGTTTCGGGGGACAGGGAACCCTAAAGGTCGGAGAAAAACTGTTTTTT
abundance: NA; d_gene: NA; j_gene: TRBJ1-2; v_gene: TRBV11-2; CDR3aa: CASSLHGGRGGYTF; CDR3nt: TGTGCCAGCAGCTTACACGGAGGGCGGGGAGGCTACACCTTC
abundance: once; d_gene: NA; j_gene: TRBJ1-3; v_gene: TRBV18; CDR3aa: CASSLTDTSGNTIYF; CDR3nt: TGTGCCAGCTCCCTAACGGACACCTCTGGAAACACCATATATTTT
abundance: NA; d_gene: NA; j_gene: TRBJ1-2; v_gene: TRBV30; CDR3aa: CAWSSGREYGYTF; CDR3nt: TGTGCCTGGAGTTCGGGAAGGGAGTATGGCTACACCTTC
abundance: NA; d_gene: NA; j_gene: TRBJ1-2; v_gene: TRBV24-1; CDR3aa: CATSDLQAGGYTF; CDR3nt: TGTGCCACCAGTGATTTGCAGGCGGGGGGCTACACCTTC
abundance: NA; d_gene: NA; j_gene: TRBJ2-3; v_gene: TRBV29-1; CDR3aa: CSVEGGAQGPRLDTQYF; CDR3nt: TGCAGCGTTGAAGGGGGTGCCCAGGGCCCCCGACTCGATACGCAGTATTTT
abundance: NA; d_gene: TRBD2; j_gene: TRBJ2-7; v_gene: TRBV3-1/TRBV3-2; CDR3aa: CASSQGTSYYEQYF; CDR3nt: TGTGCCAGCAGCCAAGGGACTAGCTACTACGAGCAGTACTTC
abundance: NA; d_gene: TRBD1; j_gene: TRBJ1-1; v_gene: TRBV3-1/TRBV3-2; CDR3aa: CASSQPGQGASGTEAFF; CDR3nt: TGTGCCAGCAGCCAGCCGGGACAGGGGGCGAGTGGCACTGAAGCTTTCTTT